This TCR beta chain was found in a study of T cell repertoires in cytomegalovirus infection. Each CDR3 protein gets one entry after TCRdb re-called the reads with MiXCR. The sample has approximately 240,000 distinct CDR3 sequences, roughly an eighth seen once. The TCR comes from a human donor in good health (CMV status not recorded). Some clones in this sample may be carry-over from other donors' samples. The sequenced sample consisted of PBMCs.

The DNA of the CDR3 is TGTGCCAGCAGTCCCGTGCAGAACACTGAAGCTTTCTTT. This gives the protein CASSPVQNTEAFF. The V call is TRBV28, the J call TRBJ1-1; D remains unclear. There are 13 residues in the CDR3. Germline CDR1 is MDHEN and CDR2 is SYDVKM. The V end lost 5 bases, the J end lost 1 base, and 8 bases lay between the germline ends.